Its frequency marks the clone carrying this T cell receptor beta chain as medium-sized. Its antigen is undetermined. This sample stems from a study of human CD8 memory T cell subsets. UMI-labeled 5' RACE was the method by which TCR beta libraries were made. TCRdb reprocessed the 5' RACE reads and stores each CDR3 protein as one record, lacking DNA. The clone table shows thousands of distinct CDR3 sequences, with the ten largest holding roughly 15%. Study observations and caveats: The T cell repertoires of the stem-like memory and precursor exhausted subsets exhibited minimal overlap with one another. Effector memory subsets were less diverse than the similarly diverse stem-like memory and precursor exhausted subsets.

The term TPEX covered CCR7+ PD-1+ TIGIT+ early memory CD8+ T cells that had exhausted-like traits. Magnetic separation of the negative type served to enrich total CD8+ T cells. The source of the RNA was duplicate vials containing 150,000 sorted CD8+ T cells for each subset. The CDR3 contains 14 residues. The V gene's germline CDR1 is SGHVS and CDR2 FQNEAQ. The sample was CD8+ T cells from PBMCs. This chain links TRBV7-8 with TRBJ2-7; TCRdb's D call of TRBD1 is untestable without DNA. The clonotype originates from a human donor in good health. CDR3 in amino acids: CASSDGTGVYEQYF. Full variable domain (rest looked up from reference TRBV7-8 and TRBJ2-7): GAGVSQSPRYKVAKRGQDVALRCDPISGHVSLFWYQQALGQGPEFLTYFQNEAQLDKSGLPSDRFFAERPEGSVSTLKIQRTQQEDSAVYLCASSDGTGVYEQYFGPGTRLTVT.